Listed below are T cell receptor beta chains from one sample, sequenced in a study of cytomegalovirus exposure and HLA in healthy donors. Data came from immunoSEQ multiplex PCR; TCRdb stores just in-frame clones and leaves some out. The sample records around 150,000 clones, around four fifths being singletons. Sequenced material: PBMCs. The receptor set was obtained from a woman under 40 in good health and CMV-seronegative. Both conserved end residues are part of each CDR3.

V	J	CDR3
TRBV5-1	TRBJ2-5	CASSRVTTSGGDRETQYF
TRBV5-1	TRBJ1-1	CASSLGQTEAFF
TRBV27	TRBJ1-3	CASSLRGGGNTIYF
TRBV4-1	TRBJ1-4	CASSWGLGDEKLFF
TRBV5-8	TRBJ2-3	CASRGGLLVRTDTQYF
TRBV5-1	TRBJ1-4	CASSTPTGGGEKLFF
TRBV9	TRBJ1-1	CASKLGGLNTEAFF
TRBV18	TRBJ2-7	CASSPQRHLSEQYF
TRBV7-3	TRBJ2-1	CASSLTGKRGRILDNEQFF
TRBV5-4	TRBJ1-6	CASSLAAQGAESPLHF
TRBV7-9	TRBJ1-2	CASSGQGGYTF
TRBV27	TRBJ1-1	CASSLSWTASEAFF
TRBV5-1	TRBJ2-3	CASSFGGDTQYF
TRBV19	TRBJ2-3	CASSIIFASGGRDTQYF
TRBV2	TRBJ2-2	CASSDNRRTKMKLFF
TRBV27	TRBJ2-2	CASSLYRDRTGELFF
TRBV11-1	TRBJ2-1	CASSFGTSGGTEQFF
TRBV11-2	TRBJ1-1	CASSQSWSLEAFF
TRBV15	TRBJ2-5	CATSRDAVGETQYF
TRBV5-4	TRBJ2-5	CASSLNTVETQYF
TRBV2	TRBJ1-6	CASTVGARDNAPLHF
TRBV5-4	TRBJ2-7	CASSLTGDRYEQYF
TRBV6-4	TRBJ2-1	CASSVGTSGDYNEQFF
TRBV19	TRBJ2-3	CASSIVAGVGDTQYF
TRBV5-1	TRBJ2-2	CASSSIWTGGGGELFF
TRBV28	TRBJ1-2	CASSSQGGVNYGYTF
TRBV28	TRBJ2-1	CASSFVQGVSNEQFF
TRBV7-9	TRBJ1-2	CASSRGQGWVTF
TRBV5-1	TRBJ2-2	CASSSGIPGELFF
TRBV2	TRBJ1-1	CASSEQYANTEAFF
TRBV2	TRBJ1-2	CASPRAESGTADYGYTF
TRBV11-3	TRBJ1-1	CASSFGQGAEAFF
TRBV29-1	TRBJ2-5	CSVEKGGGETQYF
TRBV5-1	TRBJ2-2	CASFQRDTRTGELFF
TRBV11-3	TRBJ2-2	CASSLDRSGGANTGELFF
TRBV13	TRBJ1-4	CASSLRQANEKLFF
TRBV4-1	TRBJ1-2	CASSQAGQNFYGYTF
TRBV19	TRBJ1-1	CASSTTGDEAFF
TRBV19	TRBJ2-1	CASSSGLAGTFGEQFF
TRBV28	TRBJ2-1	CASSLVARNEQFF
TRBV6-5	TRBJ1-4	CASSYPGDEKLFF
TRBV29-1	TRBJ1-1	CSVGQGGSTEAFF
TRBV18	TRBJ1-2	CASSPLQGRTDYGYTF
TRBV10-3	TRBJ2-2	CAITQTGVANTGELFF
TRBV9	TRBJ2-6	CASSQEAGANVLTF
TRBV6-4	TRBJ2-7	CASSVSGDSYEQYF
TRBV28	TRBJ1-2	CASSLIGTGSWSYGYTF
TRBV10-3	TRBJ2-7	CAIRQGVGGEQYF
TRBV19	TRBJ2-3	CASSRGTGVGADTQYF
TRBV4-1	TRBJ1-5	CASSLDRVSPQHF
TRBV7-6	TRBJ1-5	CASSLTGAGQPQHF